The 10 T cell receptor beta chains below were found in one sample sequenced in a study of cytomegalovirus exposure and HLA in healthy donors (TCRdb year 2017). Library method: the immunoSEQ multiplex PCR assay. For the multiplex PCR, a mixture combining 60 forward primers for TCR Vbeta segments and 13 reverse primers for TCR Jbeta segments was used. The table comes from immuneACCESS by way of TCRdb, which keeps in-frame sequences with V and J called. Part of the clones is missing from these tables; in studies checked, under half for an unresolved V gene and the rest for unknown reasons. The sample table records about 140,000 clones; about 80% of these occur just once. The ten biggest clones cover approximately 4% of the sample. Sequencing used PBMCs. The receptors come from a man between 18 and 35 years old in good health and CMV-seronegative.

The chain joins TRBV7-8 to TRBJ1-1, with 8 bases matching TRBD1. The V segment lost 3 bases and the J segment 1 base; nucleotides outside the gene matches: 1. The V gene's germline CDR1 is SGHVS and CDR2 FQNEAQ. The CDR3 is 14 amino acids. CDR3: CASSFGTGNTEAFF. Written as DNA, the CDR3 is TGTGCCAGCAGCTTTGGGACAGGGAACACTGAAGCTTTCTTT.

The chain recombines TRBV2 with TRBJ2-7, with TRBD1 matching 7 bases. This CDR3 spans 13 amino acids. V gave up 6 bases and J gave up 6 bases; unmatched junction bases: 8. Per the germline V gene, CDR1 is SNHLY and CDR2 is FYNNEI. DNA for the CDR3: TGTGCCAGCAGGTCCCAGGGGGTAGGCGAGCAGTACTTC. As protein: CASRSQGVGEQYF.

The chain employs TRBV27 and TRBJ1-1, with 11 positions matching TRBD1. The CDR3 has 15 residues. Per germline, CDR1 MNHEY and CDR2 SMNVEV (reference sequence). V trimming: 9 bases; J trimming: 5 bases; junction bases outside the gene matches: 11. The CDR3 region has the DNA TGTGCCAGTTACGTTGGGGACAGGGGGGGGACTGAAGCTTTCTTT. Translated: CASYVGDRGGTEAFF.

The chain uses TRBV6-6 and TRBJ2-7, with 7 bases aligning to TRBD1. The ends lost 5 bases at V and 4 bases at J; junction bases unmatched: 5. The CDR3 sequence is 13 residues long. Germline lookup yields CDR1 MNHNY and CDR2 SVGAGI (reference sequence). CDR3 loop: CASSRGQLYEQYF. In nucleotides, the CDR3 is TGTGCCAGCAGTAGGGGACAGTTATACGAGCAGTACTTC.

This clone has more than one count but fewer than ten. The V and J genes are TRBV5-4 and TRBJ1-1; 11 positions match TRBD1. Germline trimming cut 5 bases from V and 4 bases from J; bases unmatched to any gene: 4. The CDR3 loop spans 14 amino acids. Germline CDR1 is SGHNT and CDR2 is YYREEE (reference sequence). The DNA of the CDR3 is TGTGCCAGCAGAGGACAGGGGGCGAGCACTGAAGCTTTCTTT. It codes for CASRGQGASTEAFF.

V usage is TRBV6-5 and J usage is TRBJ1-1; D is unclear. Trimming removed 6 bases from V and 0 bases from J, with 8 bases in between. Germline V gene sequence: CDR1 MNHEY, CDR2 SVGAGI. The length of the CDR3 is 13 residues. The CDR3 here is CASRGRMNTEAFF. The CDR3 region has the DNA TGTGCCAGCAGGGGCAGGATGAACACTGAAGCTTTCTTT.

This chain links TRBV28 with TRBJ1-2; 11 positions match TRBD1. The length of the CDR3 is 16 residues. Germline V gives CDR1 MDHEN, CDR2 SYDVKM. V gave up 9 bases and J gave up 4 bases; unmatched junction bases: 13. CDR3 sequence reads: CASSSGQGAIGYGYTF. The CDR3, as DNA: TGTGCCAGTTCTTCAGGACAGGGGGCTATCGGCTATGGCTACACCTTC.

This chain joins TRBV11-3 and TRBJ2-4; D is possibly TRBD2 (5 bases). V was shortened by 0 bases and J by 10 bases, with 13 bases between the two germline ends. CDR3 size: 14 residues. The germline V gene encodes CDR1 SGHNT and CDR2 YENEEA. CDR3 DNA: TGTGCCAGCAGCTTAGAACTAGTCCAAGGGATTCAGTACTTC. This codes for CASSLELVQGIQYF.

The chain carries TRBV12-5 and TRBJ2-7, with 10 nucleotides matching TRBD2. CDR1 LGHNT and CDR2 FRNRAP come from the germline V gene. The J segment lost 9 bases and the V segment lost 1 base, leaving 3 bases of the junction unmatched. The CDR3 consists of 13 residues. The chain's CDR3 is CASGLASGGWQYF. CDR3 bases: TGTGCTAGTGGTTTGGCTAGCGGGGGATGGCAGTACTTC.

The genes are TRBV27 and TRBJ2-7, with 9 bases aligning to TRBD2. The CDR3 runs to 14 residues. The junction had 1 base not matched to a gene; V was cut back by 4 bases and J by 0 bases. Germline CDR1 and CDR2: MNHEY and SMNVEV (reference sequence). The CDR3 DNA reads as TGTGCCAGCAGTTCACTAGCGGGCTCCTACGAGCAGTACTTC. Encoded protein: CASSSLAGSYEQYF.